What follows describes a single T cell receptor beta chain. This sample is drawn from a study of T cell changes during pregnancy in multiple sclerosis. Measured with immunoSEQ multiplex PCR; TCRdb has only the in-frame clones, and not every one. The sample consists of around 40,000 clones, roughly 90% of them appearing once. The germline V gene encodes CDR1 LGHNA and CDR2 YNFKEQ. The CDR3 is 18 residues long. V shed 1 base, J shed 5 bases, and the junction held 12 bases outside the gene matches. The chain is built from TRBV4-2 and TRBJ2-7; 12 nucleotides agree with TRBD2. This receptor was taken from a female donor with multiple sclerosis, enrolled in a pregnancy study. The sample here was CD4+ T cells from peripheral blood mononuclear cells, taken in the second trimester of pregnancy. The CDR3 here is CASSQGGVTSGRTDEQYF. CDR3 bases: TGTGCCAGCAGCCAAGGCGGGGTGACTAGCGGGAGAACGGACGAGCAGTACTTC.